Listed below are T cell receptor beta chains from one sample, sequenced in a study of cytomegalovirus exposure and HLA in healthy donors. Only in-frame clones appear in the TCRdb table, and some are missing; sequencing was by immunoSEQ multiplex PCR. The profile covers over 110,000 clones, with 78% appearing a single time and 2% to 3% taken by the ten largest. Source material: PBMCs. These receptors originate from a woman between 18 and 29 years old in good health and CMV-seropositive. Each CDR3 is given with its conserved first and last residue. The order of the fields is clone size, V gene, D gene, J gene, CDR3 DNA, CDR3 protein. A D gene is named only where the DNA matches it firmly. Clone size is given for some rows only: seen once, a few or many times, or a class if the clone is expanded.

clone_size: few
v_call: TRBV7-9
d_call: -
j_call: TRBJ2-2
cdr3_nt: TGTGCCAGCAGCTTAGGCGCCGGGGAGCTGTTTTTT
cdr3_aa: CASSLGAGELFF

clone_size: -
v_call: TRBV7-9
d_call: -
j_call: TRBJ1-4
cdr3_nt: TGTGCCAGCAGCTCCCAGGGTAGTAATGAAAAACTGTTTTTT
cdr3_aa: CASSSQGSNEKLFF

clone_size: -
v_call: TRBV6-5
d_call: -
j_call: TRBJ2-5
cdr3_nt: TGTGCCAGCAGCCCCTTAACTAGCTCAGAGACCCAGTACTTC
cdr3_aa: CASSPLTSSETQYF

clone_size: few
v_call: TRBV5-1
d_call: -
j_call: TRBJ1-1
cdr3_nt: TGCGCCAGCAGCTTCGTAGGAGGCGGGACTGAAGCTTTCTTT
cdr3_aa: CASSFVGGGTEAFF

clone_size: -
v_call: TRBV7-9
d_call: TRBD1
j_call: TRBJ2-7
cdr3_nt: TGTGCCAGCAGCTTGACAGGGGGCTCCTACGAGCAGTACTTC
cdr3_aa: CASSLTGGSYEQYF

clone_size: -
v_call: TRBV7-6
d_call: -
j_call: TRBJ1-1
cdr3_nt: TGTGCCAGCAGCCGTACGACAGGATTCACTGAAGCTTTCTTT
cdr3_aa: CASSRTTGFTEAFF

clone_size: once
v_call: TRBV5-4
d_call: -
j_call: TRBJ2-2
cdr3_nt: TGTGCCAGCAGCTCCAAGCGGCTCAACACCGGGGAGCTGTTTTTT
cdr3_aa: CASSSKRLNTGELFF

clone_size: few
v_call: TRBV10-3
d_call: TRBD1
j_call: TRBJ2-5
cdr3_nt: TGTGCCATCAGGGGACAGGGTGCAGAGACCCAGTACTTC
cdr3_aa: CAIRGQGAETQYF

clone_size: once
v_call: TRBV4-3
d_call: -
j_call: TRBJ2-2
cdr3_nt: TGCGCCAGCAGCCGCTCTCGGGGTCCGAACACCGGGGAGCTGTTTTTT
cdr3_aa: CASSRSRGPNTGELFF

clone_size: -
v_call: TRBV5-1
d_call: TRBD2
j_call: TRBJ2-7
cdr3_nt: TGCGCCAGCAGCTCGGGACTAGCGGGGAACTACGAGCAGTACTTC
cdr3_aa: CASSSGLAGNYEQYF

clone_size: -
v_call: TRBV4-1
d_call: TRBD2
j_call: TRBJ2-5
cdr3_nt: TGCGCCAGCAGCCAAGAGCGGGGGGGCCAAGAGACCCAGTACTTC
cdr3_aa: CASSQERGGQETQYF

clone_size: -
v_call: TRBV19
d_call: -
j_call: TRBJ2-1
cdr3_nt: TGTGCCAGTAGTAGCCCCCCGGTCCCCCCGGGCAATGAGCAGTTCTTC
cdr3_aa: CASSSPPVPPGNEQFF

clone_size: -
v_call: TRBV5-1
d_call: -
j_call: TRBJ1-2
cdr3_nt: TGCGCCAGCAGCTTGGAGTACCCGTCAGAGGTCTACACCTTC
cdr3_aa: CASSLEYPSEVYTF

clone_size: once
v_call: TRBV2
d_call: -
j_call: TRBJ1-3
cdr3_nt: TGTGCCAGCAGGGGGCAGGCGACTGGAAACACCATATATTTT
cdr3_aa: CASRGQATGNTIYF

clone_size: -
v_call: TRBV7-2
d_call: -
j_call: TRBJ2-4
cdr3_nt: TGTGCCAGCAGCCCCGTAAGGGGTGCCAAAAACATTCAGTACTTC
cdr3_aa: CASSPVRGAKNIQYF

clone_size: -
v_call: TRBV5-1
d_call: TRBD2
j_call: TRBJ2-3
cdr3_nt: TGCGCCAGCAGCCCCGGACTAGCGGGGGCCACAGATACGCAGTATTTT
cdr3_aa: CASSPGLAGATDTQYF

clone_size: -
v_call: TRBV27
d_call: TRBD1
j_call: TRBJ2-7
cdr3_nt: TGTGCCAGCAGTTTAAGGGCAGGGGGCTTATACGAGCAGTACTTC
cdr3_aa: CASSLRAGGLYEQYF

clone_size: -
v_call: TRBV5-1
d_call: -
j_call: TRBJ2-2
cdr3_nt: TGCGCCAGCAGCTTGGACAGGACGAACACCGGGGAGCTGTTTTTT
cdr3_aa: CASSLDRTNTGELFF

clone_size: -
v_call: TRBV2
d_call: -
j_call: TRBJ1-2
cdr3_nt: TGTGCCAGCAGTCCTTGGGGCAGCCAGGCGAGCTATGGCTACACCTTC
cdr3_aa: CASSPWGSQASYGYTF

clone_size: -
v_call: TRBV11-2
d_call: TRBD1
j_call: TRBJ2-5
cdr3_nt: TGTGCCAGCAGCTTAGATCGGTCTCAGGGGGCGAGGGAGACCCAGTACTTC
cdr3_aa: CASSLDRSQGARETQYF

clone_size: -
v_call: TRBV2
d_call: -
j_call: TRBJ2-7
cdr3_nt: TGTGCCAGCAGTCCCCCCCGAGGAGGGGGGGGCTCCTACGAGCAGTACTTC
cdr3_aa: CASSPPRGGGGSYEQYF

clone_size: -
v_call: TRBV10-1
d_call: TRBD1
j_call: TRBJ1-4
cdr3_nt: TGCGCCAGCAGCCGGGACAGGGGCGGTGAAAAACTGTTTTTT
cdr3_aa: CASSRDRGGEKLFF

clone_size: -
v_call: TRBV7-6
d_call: TRBD1
j_call: TRBJ2-7
cdr3_nt: TGTGCCAGCAGCTTGTGGCAGGGGGCATCCGAGCAGTACTTC
cdr3_aa: CASSLWQGASEQYF

clone_size: -
v_call: TRBV5-7
d_call: -
j_call: TRBJ1-3
cdr3_nt: TGTGCCAGCAGCTCCGGAGGAGGGGATTTAAACACCATATATTTT
cdr3_aa: CASSSGGGDLNTIYF

clone_size: -
v_call: TRBV5-1
d_call: -
j_call: TRBJ2-3
cdr3_nt: TGCGCCAGCAGAGGTTGGGGATTCCCGGGACAAGGAACCACTAGCACAGATACGCAGTATTTT
cdr3_aa: CASRGWGFPGQGTTSTDTQYF

clone_size: -
v_call: TRBV15
d_call: TRBD1
j_call: TRBJ1-4
cdr3_nt: TGTGCCACCAGCACCCCCCCGGACAGGGGGGCAAAACTGTTTTTT
cdr3_aa: CATSTPPDRGAKLFF

clone_size: few
v_call: TRBV5-1
d_call: -
j_call: TRBJ2-7
cdr3_nt: TGCGCCAGCAGCTTGGCCTCCAGTTCCTACGAGCAGTACTTC
cdr3_aa: CASSLASSSYEQYF

clone_size: -
v_call: TRBV7-6
d_call: -
j_call: TRBJ1-1
cdr3_nt: TGTGCCAGCAGTTATGGGGGGATGAACACTGAAGCTTTCTTT
cdr3_aa: CASSYGGMNTEAFF

clone_size: -
v_call: TRBV9
d_call: -
j_call: TRBJ1-1
cdr3_nt: TGTGCCAGCAGCGGAAACCGGGGGGAGGGAGCTTTCTTT
cdr3_aa: CASSGNRGEGAFF

clone_size: few
v_call: TRBV20-1
d_call: -
j_call: TRBJ1-1
cdr3_nt: TGCAGTGCTTGGTCCGGGACAAAAGCTTTCTTT
cdr3_aa: CSAWSGTKAFF

clone_size: -
v_call: TRBV5-1
d_call: -
j_call: TRBJ1-1
cdr3_nt: TGCGCCACCCGGTCAGGGGAAATGAACACTGAAGCTTTCTTT
cdr3_aa: CATRSGEMNTEAFF

clone_size: -
v_call: TRBV6-1
d_call: -
j_call: TRBJ1-2
cdr3_nt: TGTGCCAGCAGTGAAATGGCAGGGATGCCGTATGGCTACACCTTC
cdr3_aa: CASSEMAGMPYGYTF

clone_size: -
v_call: TRBV18
d_call: TRBD1
j_call: TRBJ2-7
cdr3_nt: TGTGCCAGCTCACCTCGGACAGGGAGGTACGAGCAGTACTTC
cdr3_aa: CASSPRTGRYEQYF

clone_size: -
v_call: TRBV28
d_call: TRBD1
j_call: TRBJ1-1
cdr3_nt: TGTGCCAGCACCCCTAACAGGGGAAACGCTCTGAACACTGAAGCTTTCTTT
cdr3_aa: CASTPNRGNALNTEAFF

clone_size: -
v_call: TRBV19
d_call: -
j_call: TRBJ2-1
cdr3_nt: TGTGCCAGTAGTCCCCGGGGACAACGACTAAACAATGAGCAGTTCTTC
cdr3_aa: CASSPRGQRLNNEQFF

clone_size: once
v_call: TRBV18
d_call: -
j_call: TRBJ1-4
cdr3_nt: TGTGCCAGCTCACCACCGGCTATCGACAGGACTAATGAAAAACTGTTTTTT
cdr3_aa: CASSPPAIDRTNEKLFF

clone_size: few
v_call: TRBV5-6
d_call: -
j_call: TRBJ1-1
cdr3_nt: TGTGCCAGCAGCCGAGACCAGGAGAACACTGAAGCTTTCTTT
cdr3_aa: CASSRDQENTEAFF

clone_size: -
v_call: TRBV6-5
d_call: -
j_call: TRBJ1-1
cdr3_nt: TGTGCCAGCAACCAGATCGGGGGGGAGGCTTTCTTT
cdr3_aa: CASNQIGGEAFF

clone_size: -
v_call: TRBV7-2
d_call: TRBD1
j_call: TRBJ1-4
cdr3_nt: TGTGCCAGCAGCCGGGGGACAGTGAATGAAAAACTGTTTTTT
cdr3_aa: CASSRGTVNEKLFF

clone_size: -
v_call: TRBV9
d_call: TRBD2
j_call: TRBJ2-1
cdr3_nt: TGTGCCAGCAGCACGGGACTAGACCATGAGCAGTTCTTC
cdr3_aa: CASSTGLDHEQFF

clone_size: -
v_call: TRBV9
d_call: -
j_call: TRBJ1-2
cdr3_nt: TGTGCCAGCAGCCAGGAGGACCGCGACTATGGCTACACCTTC
cdr3_aa: CASSQEDRDYGYTF

clone_size: few
v_call: TRBV5-1
d_call: -
j_call: TRBJ1-1
cdr3_nt: TGCGCCAGCAGGGGGGGAGGGGCGGGAGTGGCTGAAGCTTTCTTT
cdr3_aa: CASRGGGAGVAEAFF

clone_size: -
v_call: TRBV19
d_call: TRBD1
j_call: TRBJ1-1
cdr3_nt: TGTGCCAGTAGTATCCAGGGGGCTTTGAACACTGAAGCTTTCTTT
cdr3_aa: CASSIQGALNTEAFF

clone_size: -
v_call: TRBV5-4
d_call: -
j_call: TRBJ1-4
cdr3_nt: TGTGCCAGCAGCTTTTCTTCGTCGAGGGTGATTCATGAAAAACTGTTTTTT
cdr3_aa: CASSFSSSRVIHEKLFF

clone_size: -
v_call: TRBV2
d_call: -
j_call: TRBJ1-5
cdr3_nt: TGTGCCAGCAGAACTGGGACACACTTTACCCCAAATCAGCCCCAGCATTTT
cdr3_aa: CASRTGTHFTPNQPQHF

clone_size: -
v_call: TRBV18
d_call: TRBD1
j_call: TRBJ2-2
cdr3_nt: TGTGCCAGCTCACCACGACAGGGAACCGGGGAGCTGTTTTTT
cdr3_aa: CASSPRQGTGELFF

clone_size: -
v_call: TRBV30
d_call: -
j_call: TRBJ1-5
cdr3_nt: TGTGCCTGGAGTCCCCTCCCAGGGGTTAGCAATCAGCCCCAGCATTTT
cdr3_aa: CAWSPLPGVSNQPQHF

clone_size: -
v_call: TRBV19
d_call: -
j_call: TRBJ1-2
cdr3_nt: TGTGCCAGTAGTAAACAGGAGCTCTATGGCTACACCTTC
cdr3_aa: CASSKQELYGYTF

clone_size: once
v_call: TRBV9
d_call: -
j_call: TRBJ1-1
cdr3_nt: TGTGCCAGCAGCGTAGGGGGAGGGGTCACTGAAGCTTTCTTT
cdr3_aa: CASSVGGGVTEAFF

clone_size: -
v_call: TRBV18
d_call: -
j_call: TRBJ1-4
cdr3_nt: TGTGCCAGCTCACCAAATGTCCTCTCTGCAACTAATGAAAAACTGTTTTTT
cdr3_aa: CASSPNVLSATNEKLFF

clone_size: once
v_call: TRBV5-4
d_call: -
j_call: TRBJ1-3
cdr3_nt: TGTGCCAGCAGCTCTTATTCTGGAAACACCATATATTTT
cdr3_aa: CASSSYSGNTIYF

clone_size: -
v_call: TRBV4-2
d_call: -
j_call: TRBJ2-2
cdr3_nt: TGTGCCAGCAGCCCTGCCAGGGGCGACGCCGGGGAGCTGTTTTTT
cdr3_aa: CASSPARGDAGELFF

clone_size: -
v_call: TRBV2
d_call: -
j_call: TRBJ2-5
cdr3_nt: TGTGCCAGCAGTGGGGCCACACTAGTAGGGCAAGAGACCCAGTACTTC
cdr3_aa: CASSGATLVGQETQYF

clone_size: -
v_call: TRBV6-1
d_call: -
j_call: TRBJ1-1
cdr3_nt: TGTGCCAGCAGTGACAGGTTGGAGAACACTGAAGCTTTCTTT
cdr3_aa: CASSDRLENTEAFF

clone_size: few
v_call: TRBV6-6
d_call: -
j_call: TRBJ2-2
cdr3_nt: TGTGCCAGCACTCCTACGGTCGTTGGCACCGGGGAGCTGTTTTTT
cdr3_aa: CASTPTVVGTGELFF